Shown below are 6 T cell receptor beta chains from a single sample sequenced in a study of control samples from healthy donors and cancer patients. The repertoire was sequenced with immunoSEQ multiplex PCR; TCRdb's copy has only in-frame clones and lacks some. The sample has roughly 40,000 clones, 75% to 90% seen once. The sample comprised blood. These receptors came from a man aged 60 to 75 in good health.

This clone was seen only a few times. The chain joins TRBV12-3 or TRBV12-4 to TRBJ1-5; TRBD1 matches 8 bases. J lost 7 bases, V lost 4 bases, and 3 bases had no gene match. This CDR3 spans 13 amino acids. The CDR3 is CASSSGQGQPQHF. The CDR3, as DNA: TGTGCCAGCAGTTCCGGACAGGGCCAGCCCCAGCATTTT.

The genes are TRBV6-5 and TRBJ1-6; D is uncertain. Trimming stripped 6 bases from V and 3 bases from J, with 12 bases between. The CDR3 is made up of 15 amino acids. In germline, CDR1 is MNHEY, CDR2 SVGAGI. The CDR3 is CASRYGRIYNSPLHF. CDR3 DNA sequence: TGTGCCAGCAGATATGGGCGGATCTATAATTCACCCCTCCACTTT.

This chain uses TRBV6-2 or TRBV6-3 with TRBJ2-3; either TRBD1 or TRBD2 may fit D (5 bases each). V dropped 2 bases and J dropped 5 bases, with 14 bases sitting between them. The CDR3 length is 15 residues. The V gene's germline CDR1 is MNHEY and CDR2 SVGEGT. CDR3 sequence (DNA): TGTGCCAGCAGTTACGGTTGGGACGGCGAAGATACGCAGTATTTT. This codes for CASSYGWDGEDTQYF.

In its sample, this clone was seen once. The CDR3 region is CASRQPTGEADTQYF. For the CDR3, the DNA is TGTGCCAGCAGGCAGCCGACAGGGGAAGCAGATACGCAGTATTTT. The J gene is TRBJ2-3, the V gene TRBV5-5; 8 bases are shared with TRBD1. Germline CDR1 is SGHKS and CDR2 is YYEKEE (reference sequence). The J segment lost 4 bases and the V segment lost 5 bases, leaving 9 bases of the junction unmatched. The CDR3 runs to 15 residues.

This chain joins TRBV12-3 or TRBV12-4 and TRBJ1-1; perhaps TRBD1 as D (6 bases). This CDR3 has 13 amino acids. Trimming cost V 6 bases and J 2 bases, with 10 bases left between them. The CDR3 protein is CASRVQGNTEAFF. CDR3 coding DNA: TGTGCCAGCAGGGTACAGGGTAACACTGAAGCTTTCTTT.

This clone has a single count. The rearrangement joins TRBV29-1 to TRBJ1-4, with D hard to call. This CDR3 has 11 amino acids. Germline CDR1 is SQVTM and CDR2 is ANQGSEA. V was clipped by 6 bases and J by 8 bases, with 10 bases between them. The CDR3 region has the DNA TGCAGCGTGAAGGGCGGCGAAAAACTGTTTTTT. It codes for CSVKGGEKLFF.